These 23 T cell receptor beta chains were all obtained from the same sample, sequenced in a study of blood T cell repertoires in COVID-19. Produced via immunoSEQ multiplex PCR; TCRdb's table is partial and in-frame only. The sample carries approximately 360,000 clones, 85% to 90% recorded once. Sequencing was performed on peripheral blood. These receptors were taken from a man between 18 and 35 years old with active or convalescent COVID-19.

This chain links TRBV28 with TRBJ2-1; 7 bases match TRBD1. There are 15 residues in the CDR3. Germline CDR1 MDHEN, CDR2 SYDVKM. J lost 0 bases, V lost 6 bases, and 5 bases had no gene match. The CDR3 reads CASRETGSSYNEQFF. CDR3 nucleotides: TGTGCCAGCAGAGAGACAGGGAGCTCCTACAATGAGCAGTTCTTC.

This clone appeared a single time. The CDR3 is CASSYWETGTGNEQFF. The CDR3, as DNA: TGTGCCAGCAGTTACTGGGAGACAGGGACTGGCAATGAGCAGTTCTTC. This chain joins TRBV6-2 or TRBV6-3 and TRBJ2-1; tentative D call: TRBD1 (7 bases). The CDR3 sequence is 16 residues long. The V end was cut by 1 base, the J end by 6 bases, with 16 bases between. In germline, CDR1 is MNHEY, CDR2 SVGEGT.

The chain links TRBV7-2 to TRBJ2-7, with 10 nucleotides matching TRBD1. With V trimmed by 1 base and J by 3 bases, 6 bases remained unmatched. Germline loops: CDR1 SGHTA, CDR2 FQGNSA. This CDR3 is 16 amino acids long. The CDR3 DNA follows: TGTGCCAGCAGCTTAGGTTCGGGACAGGGGATCTACGAGCAGTACTTC. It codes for CASSLGSGQGIYEQYF.

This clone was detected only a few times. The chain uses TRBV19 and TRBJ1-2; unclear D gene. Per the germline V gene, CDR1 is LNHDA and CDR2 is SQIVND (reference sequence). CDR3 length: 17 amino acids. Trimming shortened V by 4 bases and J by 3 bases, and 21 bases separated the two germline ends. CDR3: CASSTHDMASVDYGYTF. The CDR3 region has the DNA TGTGCCAGTAGTACACACGACATGGCTTCGGTCGACTATGGCTACACCTTC.

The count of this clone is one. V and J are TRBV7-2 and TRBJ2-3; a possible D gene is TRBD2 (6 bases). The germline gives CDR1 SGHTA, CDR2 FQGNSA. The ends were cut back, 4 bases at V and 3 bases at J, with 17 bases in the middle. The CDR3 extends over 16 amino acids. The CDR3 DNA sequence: TGTGCCAGCAGCTCCGGGACTCCCAGTGGTACAGATACGCAGTATTTT. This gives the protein CASSSGTPSGTDTQYF.

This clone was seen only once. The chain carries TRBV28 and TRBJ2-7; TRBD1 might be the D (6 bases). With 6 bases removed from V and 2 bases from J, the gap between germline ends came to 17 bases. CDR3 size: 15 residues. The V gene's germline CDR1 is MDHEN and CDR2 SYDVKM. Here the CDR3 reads CASSEPGDTTYEQYF. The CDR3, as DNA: TGTGCCAGCAGCGAACCTGGGGACACTACCTACGAGCAGTACTTC.

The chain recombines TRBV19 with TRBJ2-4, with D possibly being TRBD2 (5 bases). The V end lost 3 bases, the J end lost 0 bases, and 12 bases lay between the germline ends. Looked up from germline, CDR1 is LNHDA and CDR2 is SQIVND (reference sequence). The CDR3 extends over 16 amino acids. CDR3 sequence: CASSMPGFLAKNIQYF. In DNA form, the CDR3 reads TGTGCCAGTAGTATGCCGGGGTTCCTAGCCAAAAACATTCAGTACTTC.

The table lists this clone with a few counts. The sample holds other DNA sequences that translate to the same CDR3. The CDR3 reads CASSQVEVGTEAFF. The DNA for the CDR3 is TGTGCCAGCAGCCAAGTGGAGGTGGGCACTGAAGCTTTCTTT. The J gene is TRBJ1-1, the V gene TRBV14; D remains unclear. Germline-derived CDR1 and CDR2 are SGHDN and FVKESK. V was cut by 1 base and J by 4 bases, with 10 bases left in between. The length of the CDR3 is 14 residues.

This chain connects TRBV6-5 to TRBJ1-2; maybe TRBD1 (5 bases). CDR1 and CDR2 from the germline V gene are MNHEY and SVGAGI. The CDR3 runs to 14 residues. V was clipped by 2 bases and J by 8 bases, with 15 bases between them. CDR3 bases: TGTGCCAGCAGTTACAGGGGCGCGTCTCTCGGCTACACCTTC. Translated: CASSYRGASLGYTF.

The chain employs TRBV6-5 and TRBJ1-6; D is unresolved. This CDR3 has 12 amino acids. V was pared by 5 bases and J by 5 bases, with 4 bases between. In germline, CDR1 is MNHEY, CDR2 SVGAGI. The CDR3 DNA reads TGTGCCAGCAGTAACAATAATTCACCCCTCCACTTT. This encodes CASSNNNSPLHF.

The CDR3 loop reads CASSMGQGSYGYTF. DNA of the CDR3: TGTGCCAGCAGCATGGGACAGGGAAGCTATGGCTACACCTTC. This chain uses TRBV9 with TRBJ1-2; TRBD1 matches at 9 bases. With 4 bases clipped from V and 4 bases from J, the junction kept 5 bases outside the gene matches. CDR1 and CDR2 (germline): SGDLS, YYNGEE. The CDR3 runs 14 residues.

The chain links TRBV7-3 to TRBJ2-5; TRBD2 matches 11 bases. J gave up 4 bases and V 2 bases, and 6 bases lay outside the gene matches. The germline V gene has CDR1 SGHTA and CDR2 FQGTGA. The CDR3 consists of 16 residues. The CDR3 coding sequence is TGTGCCAGCAGCTTACTTAAACTAGCGGGAGCAGAGACCCAGTACTTC. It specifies CASSLLKLAGAETQYF.

CDR3 sequence reads: CASSIDHTALNTEAFF. The DNA for the CDR3 is TGTGCCAGTAGTATAGATCATACAGCACTGAACACTGAAGCTTTCTTT. The V call is TRBV19, the J call TRBJ1-1; D call uncertain. This CDR3 has 16 amino acids. V dropped 0 bases and J dropped 0 bases, with 11 bases sitting between them. Germline loops: CDR1 LNHDA, CDR2 SQIVND (reference sequence). Variable domain in full (rest from reference TRBV19 and TRBJ1-1): DGGITQSPKYLFRKEGQNVTLSCEQNLNHDAMYWYRQDPGQGLRLIYYSQIVNDFQKGDIAEGYSVSREKKESFPLTVTSAQKNPTAFYLCASSIDHTALNTEAFFGQGTRLTVV.

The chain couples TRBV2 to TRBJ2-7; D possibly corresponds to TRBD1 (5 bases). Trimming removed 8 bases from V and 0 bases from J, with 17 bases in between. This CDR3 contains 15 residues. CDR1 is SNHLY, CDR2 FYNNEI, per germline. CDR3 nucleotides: TGTGCCAGCGTAGAACAAGGGGTGAGCTCCTACGAGCAGTACTTC. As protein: CASVEQGVSSYEQYF.

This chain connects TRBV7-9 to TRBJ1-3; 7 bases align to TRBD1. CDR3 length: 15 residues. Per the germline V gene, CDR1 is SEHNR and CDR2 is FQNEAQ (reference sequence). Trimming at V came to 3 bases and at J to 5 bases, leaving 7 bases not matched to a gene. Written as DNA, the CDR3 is TGTGCCAGCAGCTTCGAAGGGGGCGCTAGAAACACCATATATTTT. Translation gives CASSFEGGARNTIYF.

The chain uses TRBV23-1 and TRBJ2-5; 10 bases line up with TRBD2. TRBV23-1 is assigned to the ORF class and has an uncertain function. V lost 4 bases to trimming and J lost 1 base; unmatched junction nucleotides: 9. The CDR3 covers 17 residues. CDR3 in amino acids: CASSRLAGYAPQETQYF. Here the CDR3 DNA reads TGCGCCAGCAGTCGACTAGCGGGCTACGCCCCCCAAGAGACCCAGTACTTC.

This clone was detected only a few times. The CDR3 nucleotides are TGTGCCAGCAGTGAATCCCAGGGTAATCAGCCCCAGCATTTT. Its protein is CASSESQGNQPQHF. This sequence joins TRBV2 and TRBJ1-5; weak D call: TRBD1 (5 bases). The CDR3 spans 14 residues. Between the trimmed V and J ends, which lost 2 bases and 4 bases, there was a span of 9 bases. Germline V gene sequence: CDR1 SNHLY, CDR2 FYNNEI.

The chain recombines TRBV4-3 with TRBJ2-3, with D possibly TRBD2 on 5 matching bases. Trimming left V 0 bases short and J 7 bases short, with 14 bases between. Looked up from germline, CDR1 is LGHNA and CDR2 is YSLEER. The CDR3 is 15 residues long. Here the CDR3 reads CASSQDYRGRYTQYF. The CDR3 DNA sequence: TGCGCCAGCAGCCAAGATTATCGCGGGCGGTATACGCAGTATTTT.

The CDR3: CASSANAPWTDSTGEQYF. CDR3 DNA: TGTGCCAGCAGTGCTAATGCCCCGTGGACAGACTCAACGGGGGAGCAGTACTTC. The J gene is TRBJ2-7, the V gene TRBV6-2 or TRBV6-3, with D possibly being TRBD1 (6 bases). The V and J ends lost 5 bases and 7 bases respectively, with 30 bases between them. The CDR3 runs to 18 residues. Per the germline V gene, CDR1 is MNHEY and CDR2 is SVGEGT.

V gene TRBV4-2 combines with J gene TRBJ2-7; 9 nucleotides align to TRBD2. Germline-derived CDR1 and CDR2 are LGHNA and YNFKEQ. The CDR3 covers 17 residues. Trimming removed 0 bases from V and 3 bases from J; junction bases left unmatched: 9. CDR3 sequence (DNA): TGTGCCAGCAGCCAAGATAACCCAGCGGGGGGAGGCTACGAGCAGTACTTC. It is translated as CASSQDNPAGGGYEQYF.

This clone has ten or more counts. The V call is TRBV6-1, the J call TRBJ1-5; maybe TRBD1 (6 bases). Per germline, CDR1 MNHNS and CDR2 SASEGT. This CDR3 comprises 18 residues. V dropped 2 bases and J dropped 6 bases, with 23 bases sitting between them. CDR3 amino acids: CASSERVVGAGWVQPQHF. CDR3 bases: TGTGCCAGCAGTGAAAGGGTTGTGGGGGCAGGGTGGGTTCAGCCCCAGCATTTT.

The CDR3 loop reads CASTEAPYNEQFF. In DNA, the CDR3 is TGTGCCAGCACCGAGGCCCCCTACAATGAGCAGTTCTTC. The chain combines TRBV28 with TRBJ2-1; D not resolved. V lost 7 bases, J lost 2 bases, and 9 bases lay in between. The germline V gene encodes CDR1 MDHEN and CDR2 SYDVKM. The CDR3 has 13 residues. The whole variable domain, filled in from reference TRBV28 and TRBJ2-1, reads DVKVTQSSRYLVKRTGEKVFLECVQDMDHENMFWYRQDPGLGLRLIYFSYDVKMKEKGDIPEGYSVSREKKERFSLILESASTNQTSMYLCASTEAPYNEQFFGPGTRLTVL.

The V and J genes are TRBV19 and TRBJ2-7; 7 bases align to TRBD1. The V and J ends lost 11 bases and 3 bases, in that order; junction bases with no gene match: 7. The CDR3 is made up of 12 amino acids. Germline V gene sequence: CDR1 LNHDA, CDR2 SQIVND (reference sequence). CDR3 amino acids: CASRGQDYEQYF. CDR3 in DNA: TGTGCCTCCCGCGGACAGGACTACGAGCAGTACTTC.